Shown below are 4 T cell receptor beta chains from a single sample sequenced in a study of cytomegalovirus exposure and HLA in healthy donors. PCR primers comprised 60 Vbeta and 13 Jbeta primers. TCRdb's table, derived via immunoSEQ multiplex PCR, lists solely in-frame clones and lacks some. The sample has 85,000 to 100,000 clones; 90% are singletons. The sequenced material came from PBMCs. Receptors were obtained from a man aged 18-30 years in good health and CMV-seronegative.

The gene calls are TRBV19 and TRBJ1-1, with 7 bases lining up with TRBD1. This CDR3 contains 14 residues. V lost 8 bases to trimming and J lost 0 bases; unmatched junction nucleotides: 6. Germline V gene data show CDR1 as LNHDA and CDR2 as SQIVND (reference sequence). The CDR3 DNA is TGTGCCAGTTTCACAGGGGCCTTGAACACTGAAGCTTTCTTT. Its translation is CASFTGALNTEAFF.

The rearrangement joins TRBV19 to TRBJ2-7, with 9 bases that match TRBD1. The ends lost 4 bases at V and 2 bases at J; junction bases unmatched: 3. Germline V gene sequence: CDR1 LNHDA, CDR2 SQIVND (reference sequence). CDR3 length equals 14 residues. The CDR3 is CASSTRDRAYEQYF. CDR3 DNA sequence: TGTGCCAGTAGTACGAGGGACAGGGCCTACGAGCAGTACTTC.

The gene calls are TRBV7-2 and TRBJ2-3; 13 nucleotides match TRBD2. This CDR3 contains 16 residues. Per the germline V gene, CDR1 is SGHTA and CDR2 is FQGNSA. With 3 bases clipped from V and 2 bases from J, the junction kept 2 bases outside the gene matches. The DNA for the CDR3 is TGTGCCAGCAGCTTGACTAGCGGGAGGTACACAGATACGCAGTATTTT. This translates into CASSLTSGRYTDTQYF.

This clone occurred once. The genes are TRBV20-1 and TRBJ2-7, with D maybe TRBD1 (5 bases). Germline CDR1 is DFQATT and CDR2 is SNEGSKA (reference sequence). Trimming left V 5 bases short and J 7 bases short, with 12 bases between. CDR3 size: 11 residues. CDR3: CSAALGREQYF. For the CDR3, the DNA is TGCAGTGCTGCACTGGGGCGAGAGCAGTACTTC.